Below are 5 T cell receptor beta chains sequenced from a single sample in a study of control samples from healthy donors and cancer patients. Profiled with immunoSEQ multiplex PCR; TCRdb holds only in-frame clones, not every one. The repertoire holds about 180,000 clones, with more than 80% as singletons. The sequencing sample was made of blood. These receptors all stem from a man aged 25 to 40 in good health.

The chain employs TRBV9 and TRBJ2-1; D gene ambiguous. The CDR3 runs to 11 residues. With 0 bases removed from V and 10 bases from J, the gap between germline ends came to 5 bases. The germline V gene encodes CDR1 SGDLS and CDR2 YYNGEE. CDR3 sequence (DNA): TGTGCCAGCAGCGTAGGGGTGGAGCAGTTCTTC. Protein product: CASSVGVEQFF.

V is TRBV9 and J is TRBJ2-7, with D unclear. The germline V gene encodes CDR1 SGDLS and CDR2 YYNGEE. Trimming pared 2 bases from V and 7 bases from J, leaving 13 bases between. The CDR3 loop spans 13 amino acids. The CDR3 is CASSVFLTSEQYF. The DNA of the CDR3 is TGTGCCAGCAGCGTCTTCCTGACGTCGGAGCAGTACTTC.

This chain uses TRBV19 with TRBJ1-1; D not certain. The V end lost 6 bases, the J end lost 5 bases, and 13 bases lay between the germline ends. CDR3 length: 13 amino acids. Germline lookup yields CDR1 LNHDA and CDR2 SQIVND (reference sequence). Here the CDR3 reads CASRTRRGTEAFF. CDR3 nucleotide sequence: TGTGCCAGTAGGACGAGACGAGGGACTGAAGCTTTCTTT.

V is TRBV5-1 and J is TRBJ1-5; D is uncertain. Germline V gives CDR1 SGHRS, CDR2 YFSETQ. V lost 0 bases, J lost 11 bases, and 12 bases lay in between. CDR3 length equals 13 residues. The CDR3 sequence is CASSLENGRAQHF. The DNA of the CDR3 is TGCGCCAGCAGCTTGGAAAACGGGAGGGCCCAGCATTTT.

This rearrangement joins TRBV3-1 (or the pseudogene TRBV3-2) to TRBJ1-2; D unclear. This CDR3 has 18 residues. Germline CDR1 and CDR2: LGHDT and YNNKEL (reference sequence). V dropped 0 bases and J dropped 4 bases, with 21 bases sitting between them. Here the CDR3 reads CASSQDLGKVPFRYGYTF. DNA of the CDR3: TGTGCCAGCAGCCAAGATCTCGGGAAGGTCCCTTTCCGCTATGGCTACACCTTC.